The sequence of this T cell receptor beta chain was determined in a study of cytomegalovirus exposure and HLA in healthy donors (dated by TCRdb to between 2016 and 2019). Background on the whole study: An earlier analysis of some 500 of the donors reported about 250 Gb of sequence data and some 120 million unique TCR beta sequences from approximately 180 million T cells. Across around 400 genotyped donors of the cohort, an average of about 240,000 unique TCR beta nucleotide sequences per donor were sequenced, and around 19% of those sequences were non-productive. To predict cytomegalovirus infection status, the study brought together high-throughput TCR immunosequencing, statistical association of individual TCRs with disease status, and machine learning. Both class I and class II loci were covered by HLA typing, at four-digit resolution. In the later analysis, no new phenotypic data were used to find candidate immune exposures; instead, reliance was placed on TCR beta sequences and their occurrence across donors. An early release covering some 640 HLA-typed donors comprised roughly 300 gigabases of sequencing data and around 80 million unique TCR sequences. The number of donors typed differed by locus, with about 629-640 for A, B, C, DRB1 and DQB1, roughly 520 for DQA1, approximately 570 for DPA1, and approximately 470 for DPB1. An earlier analysis of approximately 640 of the donors applied high-throughput TCR beta sequencing to assess whether each TCR beta V gene segment acted as functional or pseudogenic. In a later genetic analysis, genome-wide SNP genotypes for 398 of the 666 donors were used, and that subset was treated as a discovery cohort. Along with the roughly 670-subject first cohort, a separate validation cohort of over a hundred different subjects was used. Every discovery cohort repertoire had been produced on one sequencing platform. The study profiled the T cell repertoires of hundreds of subjects by immunosequencing and related them to cytomegalovirus serostatus. Roughly five DR-DQ haplotypes were treated as single units for association and clustering because of strong linkage in the cohort. The aim of the study was to test whether cataloging public T cell receptors could identify signatures of past pathogen exposure. Of the roughly 400 genotyped donors, roughly 80% were placed in the genetic ancestry cluster associated with self-reported Caucasian donors. Donor age, sex, ethnicity and CMV serostatus were collected together with the repertoire data. In a later analysis, previously published TCR beta repertoires from 670 or so donors were re-analyzed and high-resolution HLA genotyping was added so that TCR occurrence patterns could be studied.

Details on this clone: What this receptor recognizes is not known. Qualities for individual bases were not recorded, and no much larger clone is one base off.

Libraries were made using the immunoSEQ multiplex PCR assay. For the multiplex PCR, a mixture combining 60 forward primers for TCR Vbeta segments and 13 reverse primers for TCR Jbeta segments was used. A multiplex PCR assay on genomic DNA amplified the CDR3 region of rearranged TCR beta genes. Amplified TCR beta libraries were sequenced as 87-base-pair reads on the Illumina HiSeq System. From the authors' description of their analysis: A later analysis tallied tens of millions of unique TCR beta chains across the 666 repertoires, and some 10 million of those chains were shared by two or more donors. Raw reads were error-corrected and collapsed into unique sequences with a nearest-neighbor algorithm that merged closely related sequences to remove PCR and sequencing errors. To assign V, D and J gene segments, CDR3 sequences were aligned to IMGT reference sequences. Each retained sequence needed at least a six-nucleotide match to both a V gene segment and a J gene segment. A rearrangement was called productive if the CDR3 had no stop codons and remained in frame with V and J, and every other rearrangement was called non-productive. Following IMGT convention, CDR3 was defined as the stretch from the second conserved V-encoded cysteine up to the conserved J-encoded phenylalanine. The earlier analysis of about 500 of the donors excluded sequences that lacked an unambiguous match to a single V gene segment. In an earlier analysis of 587 of the donors, V segments were called functional above 56.7% productive rearrangements and were called segregating when the between-donor standard deviation exceeded 5%. A statistical classification framework was developed to diagnose cytomegalovirus status using the catalog of TCR beta chain sequences. A later analysis assigned V and J genes by comparing TCR nucleotide sequences with IMGT/GENE-DB human TR gene sequences. A later analysis assigned CDR3 sequences and most-parsimonious VDJ recombination scenarios with the TCRdist pipeline. In a later analysis, each TCR beta chain was defined by its CDR3 amino acid sequence together with its V-gene family, and reads lacking a unique V-gene family were excluded. As a way to deal with suspected cross-contamination and a sequencing artifact, a later analysis dropped hundreds of nucleotide sequences that were highly shared and had low generation probability. In a later analysis, a clonal expansion index for each public chain was calculated from normalized within-repertoire ranks of inferred template counts. Generation probabilities in a later analysis came from a VDJ recombination model fitted to out-of-frame rearrangements, and those results were checked against IGoR. In a later analysis, hypergeometric tests were used to score TCR-TCR, TCR-HLA and TCR-CMV co-occurrence, with a repertoire-size bias correction applied to TCR pairs. In a later analysis, false discovery rates were estimated by permuting HLA or CMV assignments 20 times. A later analysis grouped co-occurring TCRs with DBSCAN, adding TCRdist sequence similarity when clustering within HLA-allele-positive subsets. Co-occurrence clustering excluded repertoires with fewer than 30,000 or more than 120,000 public chains, plus five with anomalous nucleotide sharing. In its TCRdb copy, this immuneACCESS table keeps in-frame sequences only and misses some clones. Where compared with another copy, unresolved V genes explain less than half of these, and the others have no known cause. The DNA gave D and trimming, while V, J and clone size come from that table. For this sample there are under 200,000 clones; 65% to 80% appear just once. Together, the top ten hold around 2.5% of the sample.

The cohort consisted of 600 to 700 healthy bone marrow donors. At the time of sampling, every cohort member was nominally healthy, though immune exposures that went unrecorded were likely present. The donor tested CMV seropositive, placing the donor among the roughly 300 seropositive members of the cohort. Each donor provided a peripheral blood sample, and peripheral blood mononuclear cells were used for TCR beta sequencing. Genomic DNA was extracted from the blood cell samples with the Qiagen DNeasy Blood Extraction Kit. Overall results and qualifications from the work: Cytomegalovirus status was reported to be diagnosed by the classifier with high specificity and sensitivity in both the original and validation cohorts. Assigning TCR associations to individual alleles was difficult when HLA alleles, especially DR and DQ, strongly co-occurred. A group of highly shared sequence variants was considered likely to be a technical artifact of the sequencing pipeline. A further reported finding was that TCR beta sequences accurately predicted the HLA-A and HLA-B alleles for most subjects in the first cohort. Linkage disequilibrium might explain the correlated functional status among segregating V segments, but an unknown experimental factor could not be excluded. Compared with the approximately 710-donor mean, donors in an Asian-associated ancestry cluster had fewer N-insertions in productive TCRs, according to a later genetic analysis. The 87-base-pair reads could not distinguish some IMGT-functional V segments, including TRBV6-2 and TRBV6-3, so those segments were excluded. A later genetic analysis associated a missense DCLRE1C variant with V-gene and J-gene trimming of TCR beta chains, and an independent cohort replicated the association. At a false discovery rate of 0.05, a later analysis linked about 16,000 TCR beta sequences to specific HLA alleles. The cohort was sequenced for TCR beta chains only, and without alpha or paired-chain data the features that could be detected were limited. An earlier analysis of approximately 500 of the donors showed that most TCR beta V segments appeared in productive rearrangements either about 90% or about 30% of the time, which broadly matched IMGT annotations. A later analysis found that HLA-associated TCR beta chains were more clonally expanded and had lower generation probabilities than equally common non-associated chains. In vitro tests confirmed that a few of the cytomegalovirus-associated TCR beta chains recognize cytomegalovirus antigens. A later analysis found that TCR association rates varied across HLA loci, with DRB1 alleles showing the most associated TCRs and HLA-C alleles the fewest. Across donors, most TCR sequences were observed very rarely, whereas some public TCRs were present in many individuals. The only immune exposure information available for the cohort was CMV serostatus. Most CMV-associated TCR beta chains appeared to be HLA-restricted in a later analysis, and the HLA associations seemed to be driven largely by CMV exposure. A later analysis reported that several top co-occurrence clusters appeared linked to parvovirus B19, influenza, CMV and Epstein-Barr virus. The earlier analysis of some 540 of the donors excluded roughly 16 rarely observed V segments, including chromosome 9 orphons, because counts were too low. The study listed 150 to 200 TCR beta chains as associated with cytomegalovirus. The authors suggested that the approach could potentially be generalized to other disease states and immunological phenotypes. Because HLA typing was unavailable for some donors at each locus, only the typed subset was used in association tests. Roughly uniform sequencing depth across donors was assumed in presence/absence analyses, although this assumption may not hold.

The CDR3 runs 15 residues from the cysteine to the phenylalanine. The entry retains the CDR3 DNA only, 45 bases that are in frame from base 1. CDR1 and CDR2 (KGHSH, LQKENI) derive from the germline V gene. The junction shows trimming of 0 bases on V and 4 bases on J, plus 11 bases between the germline ends. This clonotype was obtained from a middle-aged woman in good health and CMV-seropositive. The sequenced material came from PBMCs. The chain couples TRBV18 to TRBJ2-3; the best D guess is TRBD1, with 6 bases matching. Here the CDR3 is given as CASSPPVAGADTQYF. The nucleotide sequence reads as follows: TGTGCCAGCTCACCACCGGTAGCAGGGGCAGATACGCAGTATTTT.